Presented here are 31 T cell receptor beta chains from one specimen sequenced in a study of CD8 T cells in ankylosing spondylitis. Via MiXCR, TCRdb re-called the 5' RACE reads, giving one row per CDR3 protein. The table lists 200,000 to 250,000 distinct CDR3 sequences, 10% of them singletons. The source material was blood, either unsorted or a sorted T cell fraction (not recorded which). The receptors derive from a male donor with ankylosing spondylitis or in good health (not recorded which).

V usage is TRBV11-2 and J usage is TRBJ2-5, with D possibly TRBD1 on 5 matching bases. Trimming took off 1 base at V and 5 bases at J, with 11 bases between the two ends. CDR1 and CDR2 (germline): SGHAT, FQNNGV. This CDR3 is 14 amino acids long. This CDR3 reads CASSLVKGMETQYF. The CDR3 region has the DNA TGTGCCAGCAGCTTAGTCAAGGGGATGGAGACCCAGTACTTC.

This clonotype was detected many times. This chain uses TRBV29-1 with TRBJ2-3; TRBD2 matches at 8 bases. V was clipped by 0 bases and J by 14 bases; unmatched bases: 10. This CDR3 comprises 13 residues. Germline V lookup: CDR1 SQVTM, CDR2 ANQGSEA. CDR3 nucleotides: TGCAGCGTTGAAGACGGTCAGCGGGGGCCGGGGTATTTT. Translating gives CSVEDGQRGPGYF.

This clonotype was seen repeatedly, ten times or more. The chain couples TRBV15 to TRBJ1-2; D unclear. Germline values: CDR1 LNHNV, CDR2 YYDKDF (reference sequence). The CDR3 runs to 16 residues. V was pared by 1 base and J by 4 bases, with 16 bases between. CDR3 protein: CATSRVNDMSLYGYTF. The CDR3, as DNA: TGTGCCACCAGCAGAGTCAACGACATGTCCCTCTATGGCTACACCTTC.

This clonotype has only a few counts. The chain couples TRBV12-3 or TRBV12-4 to TRBJ2-3, with no clear D. CDR3 length: 16 amino acids. Trimming stripped 4 bases from V and 2 bases from J, with 16 bases between. The CDR3 nucleotides read TGTGCCAGCAGTTCCCCCCCGGGCGCTGACACAGATACGCAGTATTTT. It encodes CASSSPPGADTDTQYF.

A few counts support this clonotype. This rearrangement joins TRBV4-1 to TRBJ2-7; D gene uncertain. The CDR3 extends over 12 amino acids. Germline loops: CDR1 MGHRA, CDR2 YSYEKL. V shed 3 bases and J shed 10 bases, with 13 bases lying between them. The CDR3 here is CASSQTEPTQYF. The CDR3, as DNA: TGCGCCAGCAGCCAGACGGAACCCACACAGTACTTC.

This clonotype was observed many times. The CDR3 sequence: CASSPIRAGVTEAFF. Written as DNA, the CDR3 is TGTGCCAGCAGCCCAATCAGGGCCGGGGTCACTGAAGCTTTCTTT. This chain joins TRBV7-7 and TRBJ1-1; D may be TRBD1 (5 bases). The ends were cut back, 5 bases at V and 4 bases at J, with 17 bases in the middle. The CDR3 is 15 amino acids. Germline-derived CDR1 and CDR2 are SSHAT and FNYEAQ (reference sequence).

The table lists this clonotype with many counts. CDR3 region: CASSPASAGAQYF. DNA for the CDR3: TGTGCCAGCAGCCCCGCTAGCGCCGGGGCCCAGTACTTC. The chain uses TRBV7-2 and TRBJ2-5; TRBD2 might be the D (6 bases). In germline, CDR1 is SGHTA, CDR2 FQGNSA. The CDR3 has 13 residues. V was trimmed by 5 bases and J by 9 bases, leaving 16 bases between them.

This clonotype showed up many times. The rearrangement joins TRBV12-3 or TRBV12-4 to TRBJ2-7, with 7 bases aligning to TRBD1. V gave up 6 bases and J gave up 4 bases; unmatched junction bases: 6. The CDR3 totals 13 residues. The CDR3 protein is CASSPGTEYEQYF. DNA of the CDR3: TGTGCCAGCAGCCCCGGGACAGAATACGAGCAGTACTTC.

This clonotype has a count of ten or more. This chain joins TRBV2 and TRBJ1-1, with a possible D match to TRBD1 (5 bases). Germline V CDR1 and CDR2: SNHLY, FYNNEI. The CDR3 extends over 13 amino acids. V dropped 5 bases and J dropped 4 bases, with 11 bases sitting between them. The CDR3 loop is CASSQGPVTEAFF. The CDR3, as DNA: TGTGCCAGCAGTCAGGGCCCGGTCACTGAAGCTTTCTTT.

This clonotype came up many times. This chain connects TRBV20-1 to TRBJ2-3; D might be TRBD2 (6 bases). The CDR3 loop spans 12 amino acids. V was cut by 3 bases and J by 5 bases, with 9 bases left in between. Per the germline V gene, CDR1 is DFQATT and CDR2 is SNEGSKA (reference sequence). CDR3 in amino acids: CSARVGRDTQYF. The CDR3 DNA follows: TGCAGTGCTAGGGTCGGGAGAGATACGCAGTATTTT.

There are many counts of this clonotype. V is TRBV20-1 and J is TRBJ2-3, with 10 bases identical to TRBD2. This CDR3 spans 16 amino acids. V gave up 6 bases and J gave up 0 bases; unmatched junction bases: 9. Germline lookup yields CDR1 DFQATT and CDR2 SNEGSKA (reference sequence). The CDR3 region is CSAPARAGGSTDTQYF. CDR3 sequence (DNA): TGCAGTGCCCCGGCGAGAGCGGGGGGGAGCACAGATACGCAGTATTTT.

This clonotype was detected a few times. One base away lies a much larger clone, so this may be a sequencing read error. The chain couples TRBV3-1 to TRBJ1-1; 8 bases line up with TRBD1. The CDR3 is made up of 13 amino acids. Germline V lookup: CDR1 LGHDT, CDR2 YNNKEL (reference sequence). The CDR3 here is CTSTQGARTEAFF. The DNA for the CDR3 is TGTACCAGCACCCAGGGGGCGCGGACTGAAGCTTTCTTT. The entire variable domain, with the rest obtained from reference TRBV3-1 and TRBJ1-1, is as follows: DTAVSQTPKYLVTQMGNDKSIKCEQNLGHDTMYWYKQDSKKFLKIMFSYNNKELIINETVPNRFSPKSPDKAHLNLHINSLELGDSAVYFCTSTQGARTEAFFGQGTRLTVV.

The chain has TRBV12-3 or TRBV12-4 and TRBJ2-7; the D gene is possibly TRBD1 (6 bases). The length of the CDR3 is 15 residues. V was shortened by 5 bases and J by 0 bases, with 14 bases between the two germline ends. CDR3 amino acids: CASSPRQALSYEQYF. Here the CDR3 DNA reads TGTGCCAGCAGTCCCCGACAGGCGCTCTCCTACGAGCAGTACTTC.

This clonotype showed up many times. CDR3 region: CASSSLPTDWLANEQFF. Here the CDR3 DNA reads TGTGCCAGCAGCTCCCTCCCGACAGATTGGCTAGCCAATGAGCAGTTCTTC. This sequence joins TRBV7-2 and TRBJ2-1, with D possibly called TRBD1 or TRBD2 (5 bases each). Trimming pared 4 bases from V and 6 bases from J, leaving 22 bases between. The CDR3 contains 17 residues. Germline values: CDR1 SGHTA, CDR2 FQGNSA.

This clonotype has at least ten counts. This rearrangement joins TRBV30 to TRBJ2-1; weak D call: TRBD2 (5 bases). CDR3 length equals 14 residues. Trimming shortened V by 3 bases and J by 1 base, and 10 bases separated the two germline ends. Germline CDR1 reads GTSNPN; CDR2 reads SVGIG (reference sequence). For the CDR3, the DNA is TGTGCCTGGAGGGGGAGAGTTTCCTACAATGAGCAGTTCTTC. Translated: CAWRGRVSYNEQFF.

This chain connects TRBV5-1 to TRBJ2-1; D is undetermined. Germline V lookup: CDR1 SGHRS, CDR2 YFSETQ. Trimming removed 1 base at V and 9 bases at J, with 17 bases between. The CDR3 extends over 15 amino acids. The CDR3 DNA is TGCGCCAGCAGCTTGCAGCAGGTCACCGACACTGAGCAGTTCTTC. It translates to CASSLQQVTDTEQFF.

This clonotype appeared many times. The gene calls are TRBV7-2 and TRBJ2-3; 11 bases map to TRBD2. The CDR3 extends over 14 amino acids. V trimming: 4 bases; J trimming: 8 bases; junction bases outside the gene matches: 5. Germline CDR1 is SGHTA and CDR2 is FQGNSA. CDR3 coding DNA: TGTGCCAGCAGCTCCGGGACTAGCGGCCTTACGCAGTATTTT. Translated: CASSSGTSGLTQYF.

Many counts were recorded for this clonotype. The chain joins TRBV29-1 to TRBJ2-1, with D maybe TRBD2 (6 bases). The V gene lost 7 bases and the J gene lost 5 bases, with 12 bases spanning the gap. Germline V gene lookup returns CDR1 SQVTM and CDR2 ANQGSEA. The length of the CDR3 is 12 residues. Here the CDR3 reads CSAGERNNEQFF. Written as DNA, the CDR3 is TGCAGCGCGGGAGAGAGGAACAATGAGCAGTTCTTC.

This clonotype occurred many times. The V and J genes are TRBV12-3 or TRBV12-4 and TRBJ1-5; D ambiguous. This CDR3 is 15 amino acids long. With 7 bases removed from V and 7 bases from J, the gap between germline ends came to 20 bases. CDR3 coding DNA: TGTGCCAGCACCCTGGCGCCCTTAGGAGGACAGCCCCAGCATTTT. It codes for CASTLAPLGGQPQHF.

This clonotype was counted at least ten times. The chain couples TRBV5-1 to TRBJ2-7, with 11 bases lining up with TRBD2. The V segment lost 4 bases and the J segment 2 bases; nucleotides outside the gene matches: 5. The CDR3 length is 15 residues. In germline, CDR1 is SGHRS, CDR2 YFSETQ. The chain's CDR3 is CASSGGTSGTYEQYF. In nucleotides, the CDR3 is TGCGCCAGCAGCGGGGGGACTAGCGGAACCTACGAGCAGTACTTC.

This clonotype was seen more than once but under ten times. The gene calls are TRBV7-9 and TRBJ1-4; a possible D gene is TRBD1 (5 bases). V lost 2 bases and J lost 7, with 17 bases in between. Per germline, CDR1 SEHNR and CDR2 FQNEAQ (reference sequence). The CDR3 loop spans 16 amino acids. The CDR3 reads CASSLRGGLQGEKLFF. The CDR3 DNA follows: TGTGCCAGCAGCTTAAGAGGTGGACTTCAGGGTGAAAAACTGTTTTTT.

This clonotype was found many times. The chain couples TRBV6-2 or TRBV6-3 to TRBJ2-3; 7 bases line up with TRBD2. The CDR3 spans 15 residues. V trimming: 5 bases; J trimming: 0 bases; junction bases outside the gene matches: 5. Germline V gives CDR1 MNHEY, CDR2 SVGEGT. The CDR3 DNA reads as TGTGCCAGCAGTCCCGGGACTACAAGCACAGATACGCAGTATTTT. Encoded protein: CASSPGTTSTDTQYF.

This clonotype was counted only a few times. The gene calls are TRBV30 and TRBJ1-5, with 10 bases aligning to TRBD1. The germline CDR1 and CDR2 sequences are GTSNPN and SVGIG (reference sequence). This CDR3 has 14 residues. V trimming: 1 base; J trimming: 4 bases; junction bases outside the gene matches: 1. CDR3 loop: CAWSGQGANQPQHF. DNA for the CDR3: TGTGCCTGGAGTGGACAGGGGGCGAATCAGCCCCAGCATTTT.

This chain joins TRBV4-1 and TRBJ1-5, with D hard to call. V shed 0 bases and J shed 2 bases, with 11 bases lying between them. There are 16 residues in the CDR3. CDR1 is MGHRA, CDR2 YSYEKL, per germline. This chain's CDR3 is CASSQDDEKGNQPQHF. CDR3 nucleotide sequence: TGCGCCAGCAGCCAAGATGACGAGAAGGGCAATCAGCCCCAGCATTTT.

In its sample, this clonotype was seen many times. The CDR3 DNA reads as TGCAGTGCTAGAGAAGGGGCATACACCGGGGAGCTGTTTTTT. It yields the protein CSAREGAYTGELFF. V gene TRBV20-1 combines with J gene TRBJ2-2, with D maybe TRBD1 (5 bases). The CDR3 runs to 14 residues. The germline V gene encodes CDR1 DFQATT and CDR2 SNEGSKA (reference sequence). Trimming stripped 0 bases from V and 3 bases from J, with 8 bases between.

The chain links TRBV7-8 to TRBJ2-6; a possible D gene is TRBD2 (5 bases). CDR3 length equals 14 residues. Germline V gene data show CDR1 as SGHVS and CDR2 as FQNEAQ. Trimming shortened V by 7 bases and J by 4 bases, and 11 bases separated the two germline ends. The CDR3 DNA follows: TGTGCCAGCACCCCGGGGTCCGGGGCCAACGTCCTGACTTTC. This encodes CASTPGSGANVLTF.

This clonotype occurred many times. The CDR3 region is CATSDPRRGVVGEQFF. The CDR3, as DNA: TGTGCCACCAGTGATCCAAGACGGGGAGTTGTAGGAGAGCAGTTCTTC. The rearrangement links TRBV24-1 to TRBJ2-1; possibly TRBD2 for D (5 bases). Germline CDR1 KGHDR, CDR2 SFDVKD. Between the trimmed V and J ends, which lost 3 bases and 10 bases, there was a span of 21 bases. The CDR3 runs to 16 residues.

This clonotype has just a few counts. The chain employs TRBV10-1 and TRBJ1-2; D is possibly TRBD1 (6 bases). The germline V gene has CDR1 WNHNN and CDR2 SYGVQD (reference sequence). V was shortened by 5 bases and J by 6 bases, with 16 bases between the two germline ends. The CDR3 extends over 14 amino acids. In DNA, the CDR3 is TGCGCCAGCAGTCCACGACAGGAAAGGCATGGCTACACCTTC. It codes for CASSPRQERHGYTF.

This clonotype was counted ten times or more. This chain uses TRBV5-1 with TRBJ2-3; D gene ambiguous. Trimming removed 0 bases at V and 0 bases at J, with 5 bases between. Germline V lookup: CDR1 SGHRS, CDR2 YFSETQ. This CDR3 contains 14 residues. The CDR3 sequence is CASSLEQSTDTQYF. Here the CDR3 DNA reads TGCGCCAGCAGCTTGGAACAGAGCACAGATACGCAGTATTTT.

This clonotype was seen more than once but under ten times. This chain uses TRBV25-1 with TRBJ1-6; tentatively, D is TRBD1 (5 bases). Germline CDR1 reads MGHDK; CDR2 reads SYGVNS. The CDR3 is 13 residues long. Trimming shortened V by 0 bases and J by 11 bases, and 8 bases separated the two germline ends. The CDR3 loop reads CASSEYGTAPLHF. The DNA of the CDR3 is TGTGCCAGCAGTGAATACGGGACGGCACCCCTCCACTTT.

This clonotype was found many times. This chain uses TRBV5-1 with TRBJ2-7; D is ambiguous. Trimming took off 6 bases at V and 6 bases at J, with 16 bases between the two ends. This CDR3 has 13 residues. Germline loops: CDR1 SGHRS, CDR2 YFSETQ. The DNA for the CDR3 is TGCGCCAGCACCCCATCGACCCCATCCGAGCAGTACTTC. Amino acids: CASTPSTPSEQYF.